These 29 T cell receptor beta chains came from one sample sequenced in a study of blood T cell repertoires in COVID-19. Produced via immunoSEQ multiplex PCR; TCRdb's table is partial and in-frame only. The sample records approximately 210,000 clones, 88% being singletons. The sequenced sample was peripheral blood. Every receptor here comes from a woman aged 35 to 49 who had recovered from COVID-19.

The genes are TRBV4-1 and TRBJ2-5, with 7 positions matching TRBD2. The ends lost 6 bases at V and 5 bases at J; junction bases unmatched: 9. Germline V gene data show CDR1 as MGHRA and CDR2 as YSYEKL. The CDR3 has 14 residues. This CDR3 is CASRSSGVPETQYF. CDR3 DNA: TGCGCCAGCAGATCTAGCGGAGTACCGGAGACCCAGTACTTC.

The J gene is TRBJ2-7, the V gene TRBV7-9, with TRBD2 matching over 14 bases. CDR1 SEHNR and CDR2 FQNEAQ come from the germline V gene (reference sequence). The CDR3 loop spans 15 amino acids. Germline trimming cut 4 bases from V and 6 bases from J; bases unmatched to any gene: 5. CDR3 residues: CASSSGLAGGFEQYF. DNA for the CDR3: TGTGCCAGCAGCTCCGGACTAGCGGGAGGTTTCGAGCAGTACTTC.

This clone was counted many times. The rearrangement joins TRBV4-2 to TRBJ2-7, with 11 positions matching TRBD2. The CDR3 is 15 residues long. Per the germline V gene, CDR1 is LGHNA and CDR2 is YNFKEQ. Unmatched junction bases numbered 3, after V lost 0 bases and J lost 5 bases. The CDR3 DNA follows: TGTGCCAGCAGCCAAGAACTAGCGGGAGCGGACGAGCAGTACTTC. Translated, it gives CASSQELAGADEQYF.

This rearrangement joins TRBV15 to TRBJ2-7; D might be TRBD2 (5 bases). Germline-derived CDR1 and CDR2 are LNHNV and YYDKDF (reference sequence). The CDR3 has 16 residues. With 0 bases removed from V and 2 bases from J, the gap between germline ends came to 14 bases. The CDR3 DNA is TGTGCCACCAGCAGAGAATCGGCGGGTCGTCCCTACGAGCAGTACTTC. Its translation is CATSRESAGRPYEQYF.

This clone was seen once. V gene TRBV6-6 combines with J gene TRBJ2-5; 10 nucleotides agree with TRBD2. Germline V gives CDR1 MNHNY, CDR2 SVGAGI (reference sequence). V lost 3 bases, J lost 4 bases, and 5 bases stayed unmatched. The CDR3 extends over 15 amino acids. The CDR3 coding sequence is TGTGCCAGCAGTTATTGGCTAGCGGGAGTAGAGACCCAGTACTTC. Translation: CASSYWLAGVETQYF.

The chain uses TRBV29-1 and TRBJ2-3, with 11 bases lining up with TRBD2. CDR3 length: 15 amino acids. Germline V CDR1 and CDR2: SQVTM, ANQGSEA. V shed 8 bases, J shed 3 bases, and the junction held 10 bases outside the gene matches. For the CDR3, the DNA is TGCAGCATCCTCGGGGGGACTAGCGGAACAGATACGCAGTATTTT. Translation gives CSILGGTSGTDTQYF.

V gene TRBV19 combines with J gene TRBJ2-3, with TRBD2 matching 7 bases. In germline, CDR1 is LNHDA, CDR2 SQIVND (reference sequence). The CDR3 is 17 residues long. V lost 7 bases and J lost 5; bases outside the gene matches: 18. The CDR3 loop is CASNEVGAGVWEDTQYF. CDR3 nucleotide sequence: TGTGCCAGTAACGAAGTCGGGGCGGGAGTATGGGAAGATACGCAGTATTTT.

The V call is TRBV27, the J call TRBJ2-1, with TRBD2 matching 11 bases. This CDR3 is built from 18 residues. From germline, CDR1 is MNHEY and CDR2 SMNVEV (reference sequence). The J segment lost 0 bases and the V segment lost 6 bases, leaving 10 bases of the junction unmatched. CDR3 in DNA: TGTGCCAGCAGCCTAGCGGGAGGTCTTCTCGGCTCCTACAATGAGCAGTTCTTC. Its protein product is CASSLAGGLLGSYNEQFF.

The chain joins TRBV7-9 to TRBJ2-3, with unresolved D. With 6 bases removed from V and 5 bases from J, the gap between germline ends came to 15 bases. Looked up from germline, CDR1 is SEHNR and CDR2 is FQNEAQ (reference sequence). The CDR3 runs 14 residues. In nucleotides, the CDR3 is TGTGCCAGCAGAGCCCCCAACGTCAAAGATACGCAGTATTTT. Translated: CASRAPNVKDTQYF.

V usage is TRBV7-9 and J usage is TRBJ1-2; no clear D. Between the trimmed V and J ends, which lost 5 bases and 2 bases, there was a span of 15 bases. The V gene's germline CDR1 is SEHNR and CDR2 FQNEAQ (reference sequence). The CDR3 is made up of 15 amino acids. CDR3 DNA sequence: TGTGCCAGCAGCCCCGCCGCTAATGCAAACTATGGCTACACCTTC. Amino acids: CASSPAANANYGYTF.

CDR3 protein: CASSLDLAGNNEQFF. The CDR3 DNA reads as TGCGCCAGCAGCTTGGATTTAGCGGGAAACAATGAGCAGTTCTTC. This chain links TRBV5-1 with TRBJ2-1, with 8 bases aligning to TRBD2. This CDR3 is built from 15 residues. The V gene end was trimmed by 0 bases and the J gene end by 5 bases; junction bases not matched to a gene: 4. From germline, CDR1 is SGHRS and CDR2 YFSETQ.

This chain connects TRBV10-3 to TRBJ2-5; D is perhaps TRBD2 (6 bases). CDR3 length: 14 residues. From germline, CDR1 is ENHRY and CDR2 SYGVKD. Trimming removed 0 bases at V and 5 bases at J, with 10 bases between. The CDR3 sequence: CAISESTRGETQYF. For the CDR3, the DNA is TGTGCCATCAGTGAGTCGACTCGGGGGGAGACCCAGTACTTC.

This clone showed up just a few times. This chain's CDR3 is CASSLAGQPAFF. The CDR3 bases are TGTGCCAGCAGCTTAGCAGGACAGCCAGCTTTCTTT. The chain uses TRBV7-9 and TRBJ1-1; D might be TRBD1 (6 bases). V lost 0 bases, J lost 10 bases, and 9 bases lay in between. The V gene's germline CDR1 is SEHNR and CDR2 FQNEAQ (reference sequence). CDR3 length: 12 amino acids.

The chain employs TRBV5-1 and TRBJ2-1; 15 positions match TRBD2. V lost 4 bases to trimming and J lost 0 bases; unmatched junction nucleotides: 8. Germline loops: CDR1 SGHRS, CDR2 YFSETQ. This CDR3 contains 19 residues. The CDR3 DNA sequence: TGCGCCAGCAGCCCCGCCGGGACTAGCGGGAGGAGCTCCTACAATGAGCAGTTCTTC. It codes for CASSPAGTSGRSSYNEQFF. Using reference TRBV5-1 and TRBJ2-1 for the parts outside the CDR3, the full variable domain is KAGVTQTPRYLIKTRGQQVTLSCSPISGHRSVSWYQQTPGQGLQFLFEYFSETQRNKGNFPGRFSGRQFSNSRSEMNVSTLELGDSALYLCASSPAGTSGRSSYNEQFFGPGTRLTVL.

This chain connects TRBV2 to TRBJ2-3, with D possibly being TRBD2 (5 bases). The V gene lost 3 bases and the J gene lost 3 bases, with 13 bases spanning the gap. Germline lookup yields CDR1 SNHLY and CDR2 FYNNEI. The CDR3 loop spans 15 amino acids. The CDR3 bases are TGTGCCAGCAGTGAGCGGGTCCGGAGGACAGATACGCAGTATTTT. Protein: CASSERVRRTDTQYF.

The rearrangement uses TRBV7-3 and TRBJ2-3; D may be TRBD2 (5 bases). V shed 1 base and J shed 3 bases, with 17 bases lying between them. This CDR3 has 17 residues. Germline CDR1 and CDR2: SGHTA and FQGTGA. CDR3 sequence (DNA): TGTGCCAGCAGCTTAAGCGTTAGCGTAGGGTCGACAGATACGCAGTATTTT. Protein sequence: CASSLSVSVGSTDTQYF.

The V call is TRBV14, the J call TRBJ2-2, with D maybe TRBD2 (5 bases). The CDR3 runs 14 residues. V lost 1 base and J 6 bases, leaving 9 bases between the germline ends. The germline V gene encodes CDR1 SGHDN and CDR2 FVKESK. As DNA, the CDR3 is TGTGCCAGCAGCCAAGTGACGGGATCCGGGGAGCTGTTTTTT. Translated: CASSQVTGSGELFF.

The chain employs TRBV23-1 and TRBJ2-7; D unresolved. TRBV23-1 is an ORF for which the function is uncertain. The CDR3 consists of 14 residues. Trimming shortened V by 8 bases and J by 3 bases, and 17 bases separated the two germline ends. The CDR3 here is CASGRLGPNYEQYF. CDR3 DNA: TGCGCCAGCGGCCGCCTGGGCCCCAACTACGAGCAGTACTTC.

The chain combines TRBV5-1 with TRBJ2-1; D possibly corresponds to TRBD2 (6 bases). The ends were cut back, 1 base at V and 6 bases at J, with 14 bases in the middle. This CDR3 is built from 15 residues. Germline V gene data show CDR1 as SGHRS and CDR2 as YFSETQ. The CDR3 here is CASSLSGTGINEQFF. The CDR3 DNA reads TGCGCCAGCAGCTTGTCCGGGACTGGAATCAATGAGCAGTTCTTC.

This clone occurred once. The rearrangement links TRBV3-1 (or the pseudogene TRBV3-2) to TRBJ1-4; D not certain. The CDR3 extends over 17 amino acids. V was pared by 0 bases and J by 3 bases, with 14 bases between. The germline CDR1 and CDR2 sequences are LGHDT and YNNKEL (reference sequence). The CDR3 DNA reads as TGTGCCAGCAGCCAAGATATACTCCGGACTCCTAATGAAAAACTGTTTTTT. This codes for CASSQDILRTPNEKLFF.

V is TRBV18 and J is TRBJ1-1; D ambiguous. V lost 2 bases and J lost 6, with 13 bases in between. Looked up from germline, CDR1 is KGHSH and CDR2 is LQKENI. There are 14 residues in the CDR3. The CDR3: CASSPDVRVPEAFF. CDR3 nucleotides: TGTGCCAGCTCACCAGATGTACGGGTGCCTGAAGCTTTCTTT.

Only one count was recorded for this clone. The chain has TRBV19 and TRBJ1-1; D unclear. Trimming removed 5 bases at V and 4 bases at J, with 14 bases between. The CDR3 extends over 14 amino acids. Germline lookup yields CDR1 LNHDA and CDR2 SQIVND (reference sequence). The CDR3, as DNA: TGTGCCAGTAGTGGGTCGGGAGGATTCACTGAAGCTTTCTTT. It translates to CASSGSGGFTEAFF.

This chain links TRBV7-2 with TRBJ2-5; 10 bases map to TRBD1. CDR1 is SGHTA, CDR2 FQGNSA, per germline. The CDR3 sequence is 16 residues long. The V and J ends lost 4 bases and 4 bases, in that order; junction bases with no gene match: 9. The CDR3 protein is CASSSGQGGIGETQYF. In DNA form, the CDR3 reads TGTGCCAGCAGCTCCGGACAGGGGGGGATTGGAGAGACCCAGTACTTC.

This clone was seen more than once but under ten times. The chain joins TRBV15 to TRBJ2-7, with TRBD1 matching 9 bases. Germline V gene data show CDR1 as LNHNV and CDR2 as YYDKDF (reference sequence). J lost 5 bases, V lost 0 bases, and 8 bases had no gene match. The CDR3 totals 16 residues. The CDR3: CATSRDLTGGPHEQYF. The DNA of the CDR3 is TGTGCCACCAGCAGAGACTTAACAGGGGGCCCCCACGAGCAGTACTTC.

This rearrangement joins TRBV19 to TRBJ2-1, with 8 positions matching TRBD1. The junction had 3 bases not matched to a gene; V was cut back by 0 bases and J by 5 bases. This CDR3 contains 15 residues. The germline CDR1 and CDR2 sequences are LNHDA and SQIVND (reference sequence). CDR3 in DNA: TGTGCCAGTAGTATAGAGGACAGGGTCGACAATGAGCAGTTCTTC. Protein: CASSIEDRVDNEQFF.

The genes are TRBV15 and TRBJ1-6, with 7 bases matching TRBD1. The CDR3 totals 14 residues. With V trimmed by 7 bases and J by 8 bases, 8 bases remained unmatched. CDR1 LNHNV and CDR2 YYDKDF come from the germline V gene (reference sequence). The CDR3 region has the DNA TGTGCCACCACCTCCGACAGGGTATATTCACCCCTCCACTTT. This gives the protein CATTSDRVYSPLHF.

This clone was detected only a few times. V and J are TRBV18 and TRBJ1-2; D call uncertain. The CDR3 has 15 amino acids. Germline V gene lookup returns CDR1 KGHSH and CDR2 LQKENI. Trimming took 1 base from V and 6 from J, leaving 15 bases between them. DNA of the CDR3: TGTGCCAGCTCACCACTGAGGGCCCCGACGGATGGCTACACCTTC. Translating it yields CASSPLRAPTDGYTF. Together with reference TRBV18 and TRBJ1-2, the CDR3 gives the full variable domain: NAGVMQNPRHLVRRRGQEARLRCSPMKGHSHVYWYRQLPEEGLKFMVYLQKENIIDESGMPKERFSAEFPKEGPSILRIQQVVRGDSAAYFCASSPLRAPTDGYTFGSGTRLTVV.

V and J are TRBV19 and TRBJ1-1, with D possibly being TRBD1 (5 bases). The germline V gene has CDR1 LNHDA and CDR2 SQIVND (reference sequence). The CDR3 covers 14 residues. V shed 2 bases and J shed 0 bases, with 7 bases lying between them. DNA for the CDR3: TGTGCCAGTAGTATAAAGGGGATGAACACTGAAGCTTTCTTT. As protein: CASSIKGMNTEAFF.

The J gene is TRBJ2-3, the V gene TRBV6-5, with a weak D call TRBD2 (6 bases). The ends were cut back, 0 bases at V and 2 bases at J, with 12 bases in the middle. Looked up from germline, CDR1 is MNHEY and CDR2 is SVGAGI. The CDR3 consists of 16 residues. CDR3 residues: CASSYSSSANTDTQYF. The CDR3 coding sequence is TGTGCCAGCAGTTACTCGTCTAGCGCCAACACAGATACGCAGTATTTT.